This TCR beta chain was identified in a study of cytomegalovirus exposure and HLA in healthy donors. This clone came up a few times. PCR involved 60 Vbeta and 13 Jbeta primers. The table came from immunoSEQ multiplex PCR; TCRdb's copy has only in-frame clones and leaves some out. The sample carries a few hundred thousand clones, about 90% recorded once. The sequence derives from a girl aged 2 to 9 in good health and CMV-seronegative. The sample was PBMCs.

The CDR3 loop reads CASSLGDRDEAFF. The CDR3 region has the DNA TGTGCCAGCAGCTTGGGGGACAGGGATGAAGCTTTCTTT. The rearrangement links TRBV5-4 to TRBJ1-1, with 9 bases fitting TRBD1. Germline V gene lookup returns CDR1 SGHNT and CDR2 YYREEE (reference sequence). V shed 0 bases and J 7 bases; nucleotides not matched to a gene: 1. This CDR3 contains 13 residues.